The 20 T cell receptor beta chains given below trace back to one sample, sequenced in a study of control samples from healthy donors and cancer patients (dated by TCRdb to 2018 to 2020). Library prep was done by the immunoSEQ multiplex PCR assay. In its TCRdb copy, this immuneACCESS table keeps in-frame sequences only and misses some clones. Where compared with another copy, unresolved V genes explain less than half of these, and the others have no known cause. Counted in this sample were some 140,000 clones; around 94% of them appeared once. The ten largest clones take up 14% of the sample. Sequencing was performed on PBMCs. Receptor source: a man in his sixties with colorectal cancer.

This chain links TRBV19 with TRBJ1-1, with 7 bases fitting TRBD1. CDR1 LNHDA and CDR2 SQIVND come from the germline V gene (reference sequence). The CDR3 is 13 residues long. The V segment lost 6 bases and the J segment 5 bases; nucleotides outside the gene matches: 6. In DNA, the CDR3 is TGTGCCAGTAGCCTGGCAGGGGGAACTGAAGCTTTCTTT. This sequence encodes CASSLAGGTEAFF.

The V gene is TRBV6-5, the J gene TRBJ2-2; 8 positions match TRBD1. V lost 6 bases, J lost 7 bases, and 10 bases stayed unmatched. Germline V gives CDR1 MNHEY, CDR2 SVGAGI. This CDR3 contains 15 residues. The CDR3 loop reads CASSSDRVTIGELFF. As DNA, the CDR3 is TGTGCCAGCAGCTCGGACAGGGTCACGATCGGGGAGCTGTTTTTT.

This clone was seen just once. V usage is TRBV5-1 and J usage is TRBJ1-2, with 7 bases fitting TRBD1. V shed 1 base and J 4 bases; nucleotides not matched to a gene: 7. The CDR3 is made up of 15 amino acids. CDR1 SGHRS and CDR2 YFSETQ come from the germline V gene. CDR3 region: CASSLQQGISYGYTF. Written as DNA, the CDR3 is TGCGCCAGCAGCTTGCAACAGGGGATTAGCTATGGCTACACCTTC.

To note about this clone: At one end the junction does not follow the germline gene, possibly because of a read error. The chain recombines TRBV6-5 with TRBJ1-1; TRBD1 aligns across 7 bases. CDR3 size: 12 residues. Germline V CDR1 and CDR2: MNHEY, SVGAGI. The CDR3 spells CASSNSQGVAFF. CDR3 bases: TGTGCCAGCAGTAACTCTCAGGGGGTAGCTTTCTTT.

The rearrangement links TRBV5-3 to TRBJ2-7; the match to TRBD2 covers 7 bases. TRBV5-3 is an ORF, and what it does is uncertain. There are 15 residues in the CDR3. The trim removed 0 bases at V and 2 bases at J, leaving 5 bases unmatched. The CDR3 region has the DNA TGTGCCAGAAGCTTGGTCACCGGGGGGACCTACGAGCAGTACTTC. It is translated as CARSLVTGGTYEQYF.

This rearrangement joins TRBV30 to TRBJ1-6, with D uncertain. Trimming took 8 bases from V and 2 from J, leaving 10 bases between them. CDR1 is GTSNPN, CDR2 SVGIG, per germline (reference sequence). The CDR3 loop spans 13 amino acids. The CDR3 reads CAGTAAYNSPLHF. Written as DNA, the CDR3 is TGTGCCGGCACGGCAGCCTATAATTCACCCCTCCACTTT.

This clone was recorded once. This rearrangement joins TRBV5-1 to TRBJ2-2; D is perhaps TRBD2 (5 bases). This CDR3 is built from 14 residues. Deletions cut 5 bases from V and 4 bases from J, with 12 bases between. The germline V gene has CDR1 SGHRS and CDR2 YFSETQ. The CDR3 here is CASSPGRLTGELFF. The CDR3 nucleotides are TGCGCCAGCAGTCCGGGAAGGCTCACCGGGGAGCTGTTTTTT. The full variable domain, with the rest looked up from reference TRBV5-1 and TRBJ2-2, is KAGVTQTPRYLIKTRGQQVTLSCSPISGHRSVSWYQQTPGQGLQFLFEYFSETQRNKGNFPGRFSGRQFSNSRSEMNVSTLELGDSALYLCASSPGRLTGELFFGEGSRLTVL.

This chain joins TRBV28 and TRBJ1-1; no definite D call. This CDR3 has 13 residues. Germline V lookup: CDR1 MDHEN, CDR2 SYDVKM. The V end lost 3 bases, the J end lost 5 bases, and 10 bases lay between the germline ends. As DNA, the CDR3 is TGTGCCAGCAGTTTTGGGAGGAGGACTGAAGCTTTCTTT. It specifies CASSFGRRTEAFF.

V is TRBV10-3 and J is TRBJ2-5; 12 nucleotides align to TRBD1. The length of the CDR3 is 16 residues. The V segment lost 0 bases and the J segment 4 bases; nucleotides outside the gene matches: 3. CDR1 and CDR2 (germline): ENHRY, SYGVKD. CDR3 nucleotides: TGTGCCATCAGTGAGTCGTGGGACAGGGGGCGAGAGACCCAGTACTTC. It encodes CAISESWDRGRETQYF.

This chain links TRBV7-8 with TRBJ1-5; TRBD1 is a possible D gene (6 bases). V was pared by 4 bases and J by 3 bases, with 13 bases between. CDR1 is SGHVS, CDR2 FQNEAQ, per germline. This CDR3 has 15 amino acids. The CDR3 loop reads CASSSAAGANQPQHF. The CDR3 coding sequence is TGTGCCAGCAGCTCCGCGGCAGGGGCCAATCAGCCCCAGCATTTT.

This rearrangement joins TRBV5-1 to TRBJ1-5; the D is unclear. Trimming pared 9 bases from V and 5 bases from J, leaving 9 bases between. The CDR3 totals 11 residues. Germline V gene data show CDR1 as SGHRS and CDR2 as YFSETQ. This CDR3 reads CANWVDQPQHF. The CDR3 coding sequence is TGCGCCAACTGGGTGGATCAGCCCCAGCATTTT.

The chain uses TRBV29-1 and TRBJ2-2; 9 bases match TRBD1. From germline, CDR1 is SQVTM and CDR2 ANQGSEA. The CDR3 is 14 amino acids. Trimming at V came to 7 bases and at J to 9 bases, leaving 12 bases not matched to a gene. The CDR3 region is CSGGQGGPGRELFF. Here the CDR3 DNA reads TGCAGCGGGGGACAGGGCGGACCGGGGCGGGAGCTGTTTTTT.

The chain couples TRBV3-1 (or the pseudogene TRBV3-2) to TRBJ1-2; 9 bases are shared with TRBD1. The CDR3 consists of 14 residues. V trimming: 7 bases; J trimming: 3 bases; junction bases outside the gene matches: 6. Germline loops: CDR1 LGHDT, CDR2 YNNKEL (reference sequence). The CDR3 region has the DNA TGTGCCAGCACCCCGGGACAGGGTGACTATGGCTACACCTTC. Translated, it gives CASTPGQGDYGYTF.

The rearrangement uses TRBV6-5 and TRBJ2-5; D may match TRBD1 or TRBD2 (6 bases each). CDR3 length equals 14 residues. Germline V gene data show CDR1 as MNHEY and CDR2 as SVGAGI. Deletions cut 7 bases from V and 4 bases from J, with 16 bases between. The CDR3 coding sequence is TGTGCCAGCACTCCCGAGGGGGGCAGAGAGACCCAGTACTTC. Its protein is CASTPEGGRETQYF.

J is TRBJ2-3 and V is TRBV5-1, with TRBD2 as a possible D gene (6 bases). Germline V gene sequence: CDR1 SGHRS, CDR2 YFSETQ. This CDR3 contains 14 residues. Trimming removed 4 bases from V and 2 bases from J, with 11 bases in between. In DNA, the CDR3 is TGCGCCAGCAGCGCCGGGACTTACACAGATACGCAGTATTTT. It codes for CASSAGTYTDTQYF.

V and J are TRBV5-4 and TRBJ1-6; 9 bases fit TRBD1. The trim removed 2 bases at V and 5 bases at J, leaving 5 bases unmatched. Germline-derived CDR1 and CDR2 are SGHNT and YYREEE (reference sequence). CDR3 length: 16 amino acids. As DNA, the CDR3 is TGTGCCAGCAGCTTCGGACAGGGGAAGAATAATTCACCCCTCCACTTT. It translates to CASSFGQGKNNSPLHF.

This rearrangement joins TRBV27 to TRBJ1-3, with D perhaps matching TRBD1 (5 bases). The germline V gene has CDR1 MNHEY and CDR2 SMNVEV (reference sequence). The CDR3 sequence is 14 residues long. V shed 6 bases and J shed 2 bases, with 11 bases lying between them. The CDR3 sequence is CASSPRGAGNTIYF. DNA for the CDR3: TGTGCCAGCAGCCCCCGGGGGGCTGGAAACACCATATATTTT.

The chain employs TRBV6-2 or TRBV6-3 and TRBJ1-5, with 7 bases that match TRBD1. Germline CDR1 reads MNHEY; CDR2 reads SVGEGT. V trimming: 6 bases; J trimming: 6 bases; junction bases outside the gene matches: 14. This CDR3 contains 16 residues. The CDR3 protein is CASSPLTGKGGQPQHF. The CDR3 DNA follows: TGTGCCAGCAGCCCTCTGACAGGGAAAGGGGGTCAGCCCCAGCATTTT.

The chain links TRBV18 to TRBJ2-3; D not certain. Germline CDR1 and CDR2: KGHSH and LQKENI. V was clipped by 2 bases and J by 0 bases, with 6 bases between them. The CDR3 is 14 amino acids. The CDR3 is CASSPSASTDTQYF. CDR3 DNA sequence: TGTGCCAGCTCACCATCGGCTAGCACAGATACGCAGTATTTT.

The gene calls are TRBV4-3 and TRBJ1-4, with 9 bases aligning to TRBD1. V lost 1 base to trimming and J lost 8 bases; unmatched junction nucleotides: 2. The CDR3 spans 14 residues. CDR1 and CDR2 (germline): LGHNA, YSLEER. The CDR3 DNA is TGCGCCAGCAGCCAAGGGGACAGGGAGGAAAAACTGTTTTTT. Translation gives CASSQGDREEKLFF.